A selection of T cell receptor beta chains follows, all from one sample in a study of regulatory T cells in long-lasting Graves disease. MiXCR was run by TCRdb on the multiplex PCR reads, yielding one entry per CDR3 protein. The repertoire holds 530,000 or so distinct CDR3 sequences, with more than 15% as singletons. This same sample was also taken into another study, of T cells in Graves' hyperthyroidism and ophthalmopathy.

The sample here was peripheral blood mononuclear cells (PBMCs), taken at new diagnosis, from a patient treated with antithyroid drugs. The source is a man younger than 30 with Graves disease. CDR3s include the opening cysteine and the closing phenylalanine or tryptophan. Each record gives: CDR3 DNA, CDR3 protein, clone size, D gene, J gene, V gene. D genes are given only for firm matches. The size of a clone is reported for some rows only, either as once, few or many, or as a class for expanded clones.

DNA: TGTGCCAGCAGCCCCCCGGCGGATAATTCACCCCTCCACTTT; CDR3: CASSPPADNSPLHF; size: NA; D: NA; J: TRBJ1-6; V: TRBV7-9
DNA: TGCAGTGCTAGAGTTAGGGGAGGGTCGAAAAATGAGCAGTTCTTC; CDR3: CSARVRGGSKNEQFF; size: NA; D: TRBD2; J: TRBJ2-1; V: TRBV20-1
DNA: TGTGCCAGCAGCCAAGATCAGGGCAGAAACTACGAGCAGTACTTC; CDR3: CASSQDQGRNYEQYF; size: few; D: NA; J: TRBJ2-7; V: TRBV3-1
DNA: TGTGCCAGCAGTTTACTGGGGACTGAAAAACTGTTTTTT; CDR3: CASSLLGTEKLFF; size: many; D: NA; J: TRBJ1-4; V: TRBV27
DNA: TGTGCCAGTAGTATAGGCGGGGGGGCCAACGTCCTGACTTTC; CDR3: CASSIGGGANVLTF; size: NA; D: NA; J: TRBJ2-6; V: TRBV19
DNA: TGTGCCAGCAGCTCCAGGAGACAGACCTACGAGCAGTACTTC; CDR3: CASSSRRQTYEQYF; size: few; D: NA; J: TRBJ2-7; V: TRBV5-4
DNA: TGTGCCAGCAGTCAACGGGGACAGGGGGAAAAACTGTTTTTT; CDR3: CASSQRGQGEKLFF; size: NA; D: TRBD1; J: TRBJ1-4; V: TRBV2
DNA: TGTACCAGCAGCGAGACCGCGAGCACAGATACGCAGTATTTT; CDR3: CTSSETASTDTQYF; size: NA; D: NA; J: TRBJ2-3; V: TRBV5-6
DNA: TGCGCCAGCAGCCCGCAGCCAGAGATGAACACTGAAGCTTTCTTT; CDR3: CASSPQPEMNTEAFF; size: many; D: NA; J: TRBJ1-1; V: TRBV5-1
DNA: TGTGCCAGCAAGGGGTCGGGGGACCACGGAGTTTTTACAGATACGCAGTATTTT; CDR3: CASKGSGDHGVFTDTQYF; size: many; D: NA; J: TRBJ2-3; V: TRBV27
DNA: TGCAGTGCTAGACCGACCCGGGACAGGGGTTACAATCAGCCCCAGCATTTT; CDR3: CSARPTRDRGYNQPQHF; size: NA; D: TRBD1; J: TRBJ1-5; V: TRBV20-1
DNA: TGTGCCAGCAGTCGGACGGACGGCACCTCCTACGAGCAGTACTTC; CDR3: CASSRTDGTSYEQYF; size: many; D: NA; J: TRBJ2-7; V: TRBV2
DNA: TGTGCCAGCAACCCGGGACTGGGGAATTCACCCCTCCACTTT; CDR3: CASNPGLGNSPLHF; size: NA; D: NA; J: TRBJ1-6; V: TRBV2
DNA: TGCAGTGCTATCACCGGGACTAGCGCAGAGACCCAGTACTTC; CDR3: CSAITGTSAETQYF; size: few; D: TRBD2; J: TRBJ2-5; V: TRBV20-1
DNA: TGTGCCAGCAGGACGGATTCCTACGAGCAGTACTTC; CDR3: CASRTDSYEQYF; size: many; D: NA; J: TRBJ2-7; V: TRBV6-1